Below, 9 T cell receptor beta chains from the same sample are listed, as sequenced in a study of blood T cell repertoires in COVID-19 (dated by TCRdb to the early 2020s). Libraries came from the immunoSEQ multiplex PCR assay. TCRdb took this table from immuneACCESS and kept in-frame rearrangements with V and J called. Such tables lack part of the clones; where checked against another copy, unresolved V genes explain under half of the gap, and the rest is unexplained. The sample table contains under 200,000 clones; only one count was recorded for over 70% of them. The top ten clones comprise approximately 18% of the sample. The specimen was peripheral blood. The receptors here all came from an older woman who had recovered from COVID-19.

Turning to this clone: The sample has other DNA sequences that encode this CDR3 too. The V call is TRBV29-1, the J call TRBJ2-6; 7 bases are shared with TRBD1. Germline assignment: CDR1 SQVTM and CDR2 ANQGSEA. The V segment lost 4 bases and the J segment 0 bases; nucleotides outside the gene matches: 3. The CDR3 totals 15 residues. The CDR3 sequence is CSVGQGASGANVLTF. The CDR3 nucleotides are TGCAGCGTTGGACAGGGCGCCTCTGGGGCCAACGTCCTGACTTTC.

CDR3 nucleotides: TGCGCCAGCAGCTTGGAATTCCCCCTTTCGGATACGCAGTATTTT. Translation: CASSLEFPLSDTQYF. The chain carries TRBV5-1 and TRBJ2-3; D is uncertain. Trimming took off 0 bases at V and 6 bases at J, with 14 bases between the two ends. The CDR3 length is 15 residues. Germline CDR1 and CDR2: SGHRS and YFSETQ. Full variable domain (missing parts from reference TRBV5-1 and TRBJ2-3): KAGVTQTPRYLIKTRGQQVTLSCSPISGHRSVSWYQQTPGQGLQFLFEYFSETQRNKGNFPGRFSGRQFSNSRSEMNVSTLELGDSALYLCASSLEFPLSDTQYFGPGTRLTVL.

This clone has just one count. The J gene is TRBJ2-2, the V gene TRBV10-3; D is possibly TRBD1 (6 bases). The CDR3 has 15 amino acids. Trimming cost V 6 bases and J 6 bases, with 17 bases left between them. Germline values: CDR1 ENHRY, CDR2 SYGVKD. The CDR3 is CAIREDSQGSGELFF. The CDR3 DNA is TGTGCCATCAGGGAGGACAGCCAGGGGTCCGGGGAGCTGTTTTTT.

J is TRBJ2-3 and V is TRBV4-1; the D is unclear. Germline V gene data show CDR1 as MGHRA and CDR2 as YSYEKL. The CDR3 length is 15 residues. The V end was cut by 1 base, the J end by 0 bases, with 8 bases between. The CDR3 is CASSQVWPSTDTQYF. In DNA, the CDR3 is TGCGCCAGCAGCCAAGTGTGGCCTAGCACAGATACGCAGTATTTT.

This rearrangement joins TRBV27 to TRBJ2-1; no reliable D call. Trimming pared 5 bases from V and 10 bases from J, leaving 21 bases between. CDR1 and CDR2 (germline): MNHEY, SMNVEV (reference sequence). The CDR3 has 15 amino acids. CDR3 protein: CASSPWANPVGEQFF. As DNA, the CDR3 is TGTGCCAGCAGTCCTTGGGCCAACCCCGTTGGGGAGCAGTTCTTC.

The V call is TRBV19, the J call TRBJ2-7; 7 bases line up with TRBD1. J lost 2 bases, V lost 4 bases, and 5 bases had no gene match. Per germline, CDR1 LNHDA and CDR2 SQIVND (reference sequence). The CDR3 is 14 amino acids. The CDR3 coding sequence is TGTGCCAGTAGTAGGCAGGGGGACACCTACGAGCAGTACTTC. Protein product: CASSRQGDTYEQYF. Together with reference TRBV19 and TRBJ2-7, the CDR3 gives the full variable domain: DGGITQSPKYLFRKEGQNVTLSCEQNLNHDAMYWYRQDPGQGLRLIYYSQIVNDFQKGDIAEGYSVSREKKESFPLTVTSAQKNPTAFYLCASSRQGDTYEQYFGPGTRLTVT.

The V call is TRBV5-1, the J call TRBJ2-5; no clear D gene. V shed 4 bases and J shed 5 bases, with 15 bases lying between them. In germline, CDR1 is SGHRS, CDR2 YFSETQ. The CDR3 length is 14 residues. The CDR3 protein is CASSPLAPGETQYF. The CDR3 coding sequence is TGCGCCAGCAGCCCCCTGGCCCCTGGCGAGACCCAGTACTTC.

The rearrangement joins TRBV5-1 to TRBJ2-2, with TRBD1 identical over 7 bases. This CDR3 has 13 residues. Germline assignment: CDR1 SGHRS and CDR2 YFSETQ. J was trimmed by 7 bases and V by 0 bases; bases with no gene match: 0. This CDR3 reads CASSLGQGGELFF. The DNA for the CDR3 is TGCGCCAGCAGCTTGGGACAGGGCGGGGAGCTGTTTTTT.

The gene calls are TRBV30 and TRBJ1-2; 8 bases align to TRBD1. CDR1 is GTSNPN, CDR2 SVGIG, per germline (reference sequence). The ends lost 4 bases at V and 3 bases at J; junction bases unmatched: 7. The CDR3 contains 14 residues. The chain's CDR3 is CAWTGRGRDYGYTF. CDR3 in DNA: TGTGCCTGGACAGGCAGGGGGCGCGACTATGGCTACACCTTC.